One and the same sample provided the 28 T cell receptor beta chains below, sequenced in a study of blood T cell repertoires in COVID-19. Sequenced by immunoSEQ multiplex PCR; TCRdb stores in-frame clones only, minus some. The repertoire includes some 170,000 clones, less than 90% of them detected once, and around 1.2% sits in the top ten. The specimen was PBMCs or T cells enriched from blood (not recorded which). These receptor sequences come from a human donor with acute COVID-19. The donor label of this sample is uncertain.

V gene TRBV19 combines with J gene TRBJ1-2; TRBD1 aligns across 8 bases. Trimming at V came to 4 bases and at J to 5 bases, leaving 6 bases not matched to a gene. CDR1 LNHDA and CDR2 SQIVND come from the germline V gene (reference sequence). The CDR3 runs to 14 residues. CDR3 region: CASSRQGAAYGYTF. Written as DNA, the CDR3 is TGTGCCAGTAGTAGGCAGGGGGCGGCGTATGGCTACACCTTC.

The V and J genes are TRBV29-1 and TRBJ1-2; 10 bases align to TRBD1. V gave up 2 bases and J gave up 2 bases; unmatched junction bases: 8. Per germline, CDR1 SQVTM and CDR2 ANQGSEA. The CDR3 extends over 16 amino acids. The CDR3 protein is CSVEWDRGVGNYGYTF. The DNA for the CDR3 is TGCAGCGTTGAATGGGACAGGGGAGTTGGGAACTATGGCTACACCTTC. Complete variable domain (other parts from reference TRBV29-1 and TRBJ1-2): SAVISQKPSRDICQRGTSLTIQCQVDSQVTMMFWYRQQPGQSLTLIATANQGSEATYESGFVIDKFPISRPNLTFSTLTVSNMSPEDSSIYLCSVEWDRGVGNYGYTFGSGTRLTVV.

The rearrangement uses TRBV15 and TRBJ1-3; no clear D. This CDR3 is 12 amino acids long. Trimming removed 3 bases from V and 4 bases from J, with 4 bases in between. From germline, CDR1 is LNHNV and CDR2 YYDKDF (reference sequence). CDR3 coding DNA: TGTGCCACCAGCAGCATCGGAAACACCATATATTTT. This translates into CATSSIGNTIYF.

The V gene is TRBV6-6, the J gene TRBJ1-5, with a possible D match to TRBD1 (6 bases). CDR1 is MNHNY and CDR2 is SVGAGI in the germline V gene (reference sequence). CDR3 length equals 13 residues. Trimming left V 6 bases short and J 7 bases short, with 13 bases between. The CDR3 DNA reads as TGTGCCAGCAGCCAGGGGATCAACCAGCCCCAGCATTTT. This gives the protein CASSQGINQPQHF.

The chain combines TRBV19 with TRBJ1-1; D might be TRBD1 (6 bases). CDR1 and CDR2 from the germline V gene are LNHDA and SQIVND (reference sequence). The CDR3 has 11 residues. Trimming removed 5 bases from V and 10 bases from J, with 11 bases in between. This CDR3 reads CASSPGHRAFF. The CDR3 DNA sequence: TGTGCCAGTAGTCCGGGACATCGAGCTTTCTTT.

The chain carries TRBV6-5 and TRBJ2-7, with TRBD2 matching 8 bases. V was pared by 6 bases and J by 7 bases, with 8 bases of the junction left unmatched. Per the germline V gene, CDR1 is MNHEY and CDR2 is SVGAGI. This CDR3 comprises 13 residues. DNA of the CDR3: TGTGCCAGCAGCTCCGGACTAGCAAGTGAGCAGTACTTC. It codes for CASSSGLASEQYF.

The gene calls are TRBV7-6 and TRBJ1-2, with a possible D match to TRBD1 (5 bases). CDR3 size: 12 residues. V was clipped by 4 bases and J by 6 bases, with 9 bases between them. CDR1 SGHVS and CDR2 FNYEAQ come from the germline V gene. CDR3 sequence (DNA): TGTGCCAGCAGCTCTTCAGGGAATGGCTACACCTTC. It encodes CASSSSGNGYTF.

This clone occurred a few times. The chain couples TRBV27 to TRBJ2-6, with 7 positions matching TRBD1. Germline CDR1 MNHEY, CDR2 SMNVEV (reference sequence). CDR3 length equals 16 residues. The ends lost 8 bases at V and 2 bases at J; junction bases unmatched: 9. CDR3 sequence (DNA): TGTGCCAGCGTAAACAGGGGTTCTACTGGGGCCAACGTCCTGACTTTC. Translating it yields CASVNRGSTGANVLTF.

V and J are TRBV20-1 and TRBJ2-2, with TRBD2 as a possible D gene (5 bases). Trimming took off 3 bases at V and 6 bases at J, with 8 bases between the two ends. The CDR3 extends over 12 amino acids. Germline loops: CDR1 DFQATT, CDR2 SNEGSKA (reference sequence). The CDR3 protein is CSASMRAGELFF. The CDR3, as DNA: TGCAGTGCTAGTATGAGGGCCGGGGAGCTGTTTTTT.

A note on this clone: Different DNA sequences within this sample yield the same CDR3. The chain links TRBV5-8 to TRBJ1-2; D remains unclear. In germline, CDR1 is SGHTS, CDR2 YDEGEE. The CDR3 is made up of 13 amino acids. V lost 2 bases, J lost 4 bases, and 9 bases lay in between. The CDR3 DNA reads as TGTGCCAGCAGCTTCGAGGGAACCTATGGCTACACCTTC. It is translated as CASSFEGTYGYTF.

The chain recombines TRBV4-3 with TRBJ1-6; TRBD1 aligns across 8 bases. With 0 bases clipped from V and 7 bases from J, the junction kept 2 bases outside the gene matches. Germline V gives CDR1 LGHNA, CDR2 YSLEER. There are 15 residues in the CDR3. The CDR3 here is CASSQDQGANSPLHF. DNA of the CDR3: TGCGCCAGCAGCCAAGATCAGGGGGCCAATTCACCCCTCCACTTT.

The chain's CDR3 is CASSLTGANTEAFF. The CDR3 region has the DNA TGTGCCAGCAGCCTTACAGGGGCGAACACTGAAGCTTTCTTT. V and J are TRBV14 and TRBJ1-1; 7 positions match TRBD1. With 4 bases clipped from V and 1 base from J, the junction kept 3 bases outside the gene matches. This CDR3 is built from 14 residues. Per germline, CDR1 SGHDN and CDR2 FVKESK. Drawing the rest from reference TRBV14 and TRBJ1-1, the complete variable domain is EAGVTQFPSHSVIEKGQTVTLRCDPISGHDNLYWYRRVMGKEIKFLLHFVKESKQDESGMPNNRFLAERTGGTYSTLKVQPAELEDSGVYFCASSLTGANTEAFFGQGTRLTVV.

The chain employs TRBV6-5 and TRBJ2-7; TRBD2 agrees at 11 bases. J lost 2 bases, V lost 4 bases, and 7 bases had no gene match. The CDR3 covers 16 residues. CDR1 is MNHEY, CDR2 SVGAGI, per germline. The CDR3 protein is CASSSRTSGPAYEQYF. The CDR3 DNA follows: TGTGCCAGCAGTTCAAGGACTAGCGGGCCCGCCTACGAGCAGTACTTC.

This clone appeared a few times. In DNA, the CDR3 is TGTGCCAGCAGCGTAGACCCCAGCGGGGGGGATAATGAGCAGTTCTTC. Protein sequence: CASSVDPSGGDNEQFF. J is TRBJ2-1 and V is TRBV9; TRBD2 aligns across 10 bases. V shed 0 bases, J shed 7 bases, and the junction held 7 bases outside the gene matches. CDR1 and CDR2 from the germline V gene are SGDLS and YYNGEE. The CDR3 is made up of 16 amino acids.

This chain uses TRBV30 with TRBJ2-3; a weak D match, TRBD1 (5 bases). V lost 2 bases and J lost 4, with 10 bases in between. The length of the CDR3 is 13 residues. Germline CDR1 and CDR2: GTSNPN and SVGIG (reference sequence). The CDR3 region is CAWSQGAADTQYF. The CDR3 nucleotides are TGTGCCTGGAGTCAAGGGGCGGCAGATACGCAGTATTTT.

This sequence joins TRBV5-1 and TRBJ2-5, with D possibly matching TRBD1 (5 bases). The CDR3 totals 13 residues. CDR1 and CDR2 (germline): SGHRS, YFSETQ. The V end was cut by 2 bases, the J end by 2 bases, with 7 bases between. CDR3 nucleotides: TGCGCCAGCAGCTTCAGGGTACAAGAGACCCAGTACTTC. As protein: CASSFRVQETQYF.

This chain uses TRBV21-1 with TRBJ2-2; the D call of TRBD1 is as the table states it, not checked on the DNA. TRBV21-1 is a pseudogene locus. This CDR3 region has 16 residues. The CDR3 sequence is CASSTQGWFDTGELFF. DNA of the CDR3: TGTGCCAGCAGCACGCAGGGTTGGTTTGACACCGGGGAGCTGTTTTTT.

The chain uses TRBV4-3 and TRBJ1-2; D possibly corresponds to TRBD1 (5 bases). The CDR3 runs to 14 residues. V was pared by 4 bases and J by 5 bases, with 14 bases between. The V gene's germline CDR1 is LGHNA and CDR2 YSLEER. The CDR3 spells CASSPPDREYGYTF. CDR3 sequence (DNA): TGCGCCAGCAGCCCGCCAGACAGAGAATATGGCTACACCTTC.

This clone showed up just once. The genes are TRBV19 and TRBJ1-1, with D possibly being TRBD1 (6 bases). The CDR3 has 15 residues. V was pared by 0 bases and J by 1 base, with 9 bases between. Germline V CDR1 and CDR2: LNHDA, SQIVND (reference sequence). The CDR3 bases are TGTGCCAGTAGTATAGACCAGGGGTGGAACACTGAAGCTTTCTTT. Translating it yields CASSIDQGWNTEAFF.

This sequence joins TRBV6-5 and TRBJ1-2; D not resolved. The V end was cut by 7 bases, the J end by 4 bases, with 10 bases between. In germline, CDR1 is MNHEY, CDR2 SVGAGI. This CDR3 comprises 12 residues. DNA for the CDR3: TGTGCCAGCAACGGGAAGAGCTATGGCTACACCTTC. Amino acids: CASNGKSYGYTF.

This chain connects TRBV29-1 to TRBJ2-1; TRBD2 matches 7 bases. CDR1 is SQVTM and CDR2 is ANQGSEA in the germline V gene. V was pared by 5 bases and J by 7 bases, with 11 bases of the junction left unmatched. CDR3 length: 14 amino acids. The CDR3 loop is CSVSLERGRNEQFF. The CDR3 nucleotides read TGCAGCGTTTCGCTTGAGCGGGGCCGGAATGAGCAGTTCTTC.

This rearrangement joins TRBV5-4 to TRBJ2-5; D possibly corresponds to TRBD1 (6 bases). Deletions cut 0 bases from V and 5 bases from J, with 11 bases between. The germline gives CDR1 SGHNT, CDR2 YYREEE (reference sequence). This CDR3 is built from 14 residues. The CDR3 spells CASSLVNRVETQYF. In DNA, the CDR3 is TGTGCCAGCAGCTTGGTTAACAGGGTGGAGACCCAGTACTTC. Full variable domain (rest looked up from reference TRBV5-4 and TRBJ2-5): ETGVTQSPTHLIKTRGQQVTLRCSSQSGHNTVSWYQQALGQGPQFIFQYYREEENGRGNFPPRFSGLQFPNYSSELNVNALELDDSALYLCASSLVNRVETQYFGPGTRLLVL.

This chain connects TRBV9 to TRBJ1-3, with D perhaps TRBD1 (5 bases). V gave up 0 bases and J gave up 2 bases, with 9 bases separating them. The germline CDR1 and CDR2 sequences are SGDLS and YYNGEE. The CDR3 runs 15 residues. CDR3 bases: TGTGCCAGCAGCGTAGAGGGGAAAACTGGAAACACCATATATTTT. The encoded protein is CASSVEGKTGNTIYF.

The J gene is TRBJ1-4, the V gene TRBV5-3, with D perhaps TRBD1 (5 bases). TRBV5-3 is an ORF for which the function is uncertain. CDR3 size: 13 residues. V gave up 4 bases and J gave up 7 bases, with 11 bases separating them. The DNA for the CDR3 is TGTGCCAGAAGCGCCGGGACTGCTGAAAAACTGTTTTTT. This encodes CARSAGTAEKLFF.

This clone was observed a single time. The J gene is TRBJ2-1, the V gene TRBV7-2, with a tentative D call TRBD1 (6 bases). The V end was cut by 2 bases, the J end by 0 bases, with 8 bases between. Germline V gene lookup returns CDR1 SGHTA and CDR2 FQGNSA. The CDR3 totals 15 residues. CDR3 coding DNA: TGTGCCAGCAGCTTAACAGGGAGCTCCTACAATGAGCAGTTCTTC. Amino acids: CASSLTGSSYNEQFF.

The V call is TRBV5-5, the J call TRBJ2-7, with a tentative D call TRBD1 (5 bases). Trimming shortened V by 1 base and J by 0 bases, and 17 bases separated the two germline ends. Germline loops: CDR1 SGHKS, CDR2 YYEKEE (reference sequence). CDR3 length equals 17 residues. CDR3: CASSLRAGPWISYEQYF. CDR3 nucleotides: TGTGCCAGCAGCTTGAGAGCAGGGCCATGGATCTCCTACGAGCAGTACTTC. Using reference TRBV5-5 and TRBJ2-7 for the parts outside the CDR3, the full variable domain is DAGVTQSPTHLIKTRGQQVTLRCSPISGHKSVSWYQQVLGQGPQFIFQYYEKEERGRGNFPDRFSARQFPNYSSELNVNALLLGDSALYLCASSLRAGPWISYEQYFGPGTRLTVT.

The J gene is TRBJ2-1, the V gene TRBV5-4; D is possibly TRBD2 (6 bases). Germline CDR1 and CDR2: SGHNT and YYREEE (reference sequence). The CDR3 length is 16 residues. Trimming shortened V by 3 bases and J by 1 base, and 14 bases separated the two germline ends. DNA for the CDR3: TGTGCCAGCAGCTCGCTGCAACGGGGGTCCTACAATGAGCAGTTCTTC. Its protein product is CASSSLQRGSYNEQFF.

The rearrangement links TRBV5-1 to TRBJ2-1; 7 nucleotides agree with TRBD2. Germline-derived CDR1 and CDR2 are SGHRS and YFSETQ. The CDR3 totals 14 residues. V gave up 4 bases and J gave up 6 bases; unmatched junction bases: 7. The CDR3 sequence: CASSLQTGGNEQFF. For the CDR3, the DNA is TGCGCCAGCAGCCTCCAGACGGGAGGCAATGAGCAGTTCTTC.